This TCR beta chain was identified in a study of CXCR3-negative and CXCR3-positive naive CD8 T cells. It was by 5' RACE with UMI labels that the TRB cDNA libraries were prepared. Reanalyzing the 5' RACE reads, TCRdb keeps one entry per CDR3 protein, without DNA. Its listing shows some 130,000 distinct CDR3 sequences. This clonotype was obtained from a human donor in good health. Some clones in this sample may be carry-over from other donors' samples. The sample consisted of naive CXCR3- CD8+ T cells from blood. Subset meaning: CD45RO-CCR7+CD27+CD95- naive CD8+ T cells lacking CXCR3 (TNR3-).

CDR3 region: CASSPKSGQPVETQHF. The chain is built from TRBV14 and TRBJ2-5; the TRBD1 assignment by TCRdb is unverifiable without DNA. The CDR3 totals 16 residues. Germline lookup yields CDR1 SGHDN and CDR2 FVKESK.